Presented here are 29 T cell receptor beta chains from one specimen sequenced in a study of memory CD4+ T cells and cytomegalovirus serostatus. Repertoires were generated with immunoSEQ multiplex PCR, while TCRdb's copy carries only in-frame clones and drops some. The table shows around 76,000 clones, with roughly 78% occurring only once. The sort gate was single viable CD3+CD4+CD8-CD45RO+ cells for memory CD4+ T cells. Sequencing input: memory CD4+ T cells from blood. All receptors derive from an adult in good health and CMV-seropositive.

This clone was counted a single time. This chain links TRBV10-3 with TRBJ1-1; D uncertain. Germline values: CDR1 ENHRY, CDR2 SYGVKD. Trimming cost V 9 bases and J 1 base, with 9 bases left between them. The CDR3 is 12 residues long. This CDR3 reads CAMVDGNTEAFF. In DNA, the CDR3 is TGTGCCATGGTAGACGGGAACACTGAAGCTTTCTTT.

The chain carries TRBV29-1 and TRBJ2-5; tentatively, D is TRBD2 (7 bases). Germline CDR1 SQVTM, CDR2 ANQGSEA. CDR3 length: 13 amino acids. Trimming removed 7 bases at V and 5 bases at J, with 17 bases between. The CDR3 nucleotides read TGCAGCGCCACCGGCAGGGGAGGGGAGACCCAGTACTTC. Translation gives CSATGRGGETQYF.

This clone has more than one count but fewer than ten. The chain combines TRBV15 with TRBJ1-1; D gene ambiguous. The V end lost 0 bases, the J end lost 5 bases, and 10 bases lay between the germline ends. Germline loops: CDR1 LNHNV, CDR2 YYDKDF (reference sequence). This CDR3 has 14 residues. The DNA for the CDR3 is TGTGCCACCAGCAGAGATAAGAGGGTTACTGAAGCTTTCTTT. This sequence encodes CATSRDKRVTEAFF. Filled out from reference TRBV15 and TRBJ1-1, the complete variable domain reads DAMVIQNPRYQVTQFGKPVTLSCSQTLNHNVMYWYQQKSSQAPKLLFHYYDKDFNNEADTPDNFQSRRPNTSFCFLDIRSPGLGDTAMYLCATSRDKRVTEAFFGQGTRLTVV.

The chain carries TRBV5-5 and TRBJ1-1; D gene ambiguous. The V end lost 2 bases, the J end lost 0 bases, and 8 bases lay between the germline ends. The CDR3 extends over 14 amino acids. Germline V gives CDR1 SGHKS, CDR2 YYEKEE (reference sequence). The CDR3 nucleotides read TGTGCCAGCAGCTTAGTCAGTTTGAACACTGAAGCTTTCTTT. Translating gives CASSLVSLNTEAFF. Based on the CDR3 plus reference TRBV5-5 and TRBJ1-1, the full variable domain is DAGVTQSPTHLIKTRGQQVTLRCSPISGHKSVSWYQQVLGQGPQFIFQYYEKEERGRGNFPDRFSARQFPNYSSELNVNALLLGDSALYLCASSLVSLNTEAFFGQGTRLTVV.

About this clone itself: A junction boundary mismatches the germline segment, possibly from a read error. Here the CDR3 DNA reads TGTGCCAGCAGCCAAGATATGCTTCCCGGGACTACGAATTTT. This encodes CASSQDMLPGTTNF. V is TRBV4-2 and J is TRBJ1-4; possible D gene TRBD1, 5 bases. The CDR3 loop spans 14 amino acids. Germline assignment: CDR1 LGHNA and CDR2 YNFKEQ.

The chain uses TRBV7-8 and TRBJ2-7; D may be TRBD1 or TRBD2 (5 bases each). Deletions cut 5 bases from V and 4 bases from J, with 15 bases between. The CDR3 consists of 14 residues. Germline V CDR1 and CDR2: SGHVS, FQNEAQ. The CDR3 bases are TGTGCCAGCAGCCCCCACGGGACGCCGTACGAGCAGTACGTC. Its protein is CASSPHGTPYEQYV.

The genes are TRBV30 and TRBJ2-3; 7 nucleotides align to TRBD2. Per germline, CDR1 GTSNPN and CDR2 SVGIG (reference sequence). The length of the CDR3 is 15 residues. The ends lost 3 bases at V and 0 bases at J; junction bases unmatched: 6. CDR3 DNA: TGTGCCTGGAGCTTGGGGGGGATGAGCACAGATACGCAGTATTTT. Translating it yields CAWSLGGMSTDTQYF.

To note about this clone: At one end the junction does not follow the germline gene, possibly because of a read error. The chain recombines TRBV6-1 with TRBJ1-1, with a weak D call TRBD1 (6 bases). In germline, CDR1 is MNHNS, CDR2 SASEGT. This CDR3 spans 17 amino acids. The CDR3 nucleotides read TGTGCCAGCAGCGAAGGAAAAGGGGGAGGAATAAACTCTGAAGCTTTCTTT. This translates into CASSEGKGGGINSEAFF.

The table lists this clone with a few counts. The chain is built from TRBV6-5 and TRBJ2-3; TRBD1 or TRBD2 may be the D gene (5 bases each). V was clipped by 6 bases and J by 5 bases, with 15 bases between them. Germline V gene lookup returns CDR1 MNHEY and CDR2 SVGAGI. The CDR3 is made up of 14 amino acids. DNA of the CDR3: TGTGCCAGCAGCCGCACGGGACGAAAAGATACGCAGTATTTT. Protein product: CASSRTGRKDTQYF.

This clone was recorded once. The V and J genes are TRBV27 and TRBJ1-2, with 10 bases fitting TRBD1. The junction had 10 bases not matched to a gene; V was cut back by 6 bases and J by 3 bases. Germline CDR1 reads MNHEY; CDR2 reads SMNVEV (reference sequence). The CDR3 length is 16 residues. CDR3 coding DNA: TGTGCCAGCAGGAAGATACGGACAGGGGGAGACTATGGCTACACCTTC. Translating it yields CASRKIRTGGDYGYTF.

V gene TRBV18 combines with J gene TRBJ2-7, with 11 bases aligning to TRBD1. Looked up from germline, CDR1 is KGHSH and CDR2 is LQKENI. CDR3 length: 13 residues. Unmatched junction bases numbered 1, after V lost 4 bases and J lost 5 bases. CDR3 region: CASSRTGGDEQYF. In nucleotides, the CDR3 is TGTGCCAGCTCACGGACAGGGGGCGACGAGCAGTACTTC.

The chain is built from TRBV27 and TRBJ2-7, with 8 bases lining up with TRBD1. V lost 6 bases and J lost 5; bases outside the gene matches: 6. CDR1 MNHEY and CDR2 SMNVEV come from the germline V gene (reference sequence). The CDR3 is 13 amino acids. The CDR3 spells CASRGQGGHEQYF. Here the CDR3 DNA reads TGTGCCAGCAGAGGACAGGGTGGACACGAGCAGTACTTC.

The chain links TRBV20-1 to TRBJ1-3; D gene unclear. V gave up 3 bases and J gave up 3 bases, with 3 bases separating them. CDR1 and CDR2 from the germline V gene are DFQATT and SNEGSKA (reference sequence). The CDR3 spans 11 residues. The CDR3 coding sequence is TGCAGTGCTAGCCGTGGAAACACCATATATTTT. As protein: CSASRGNTIYF.

Comment on this clone: Other DNA variants within this sample encode the same CDR3. The V and J genes are TRBV7-2 and TRBJ1-1, with no clear D. The ends were cut back, 1 base at V and 0 bases at J, with 6 bases in the middle. CDR1 and CDR2 (germline): SGHTA, FQGNSA. The CDR3 is 14 amino acids. The CDR3 loop is CASSLGSLNTEAFF. The CDR3 nucleotides are TGTGCCAGCAGCTTAGGGTCCCTGAACACTGAAGCTTTCTTT.

The CDR3 nucleotides are TGTGCCAGCAGCTTTGACAGTTACAATGAAAAACTGTTTTTT. The encoded protein is CASSFDSYNEKLFF. The genes are TRBV7-6 and TRBJ1-4; maybe TRBD1 (5 bases). Germline V CDR1 and CDR2: SGHVS, FNYEAQ. Deletions cut 3 bases from V and 5 bases from J, with 10 bases between. This CDR3 has 14 amino acids.

The V and J genes are TRBV5-3 and TRBJ1-1; D is unclear. TRBV5-3 is sorted into the ORF group, with uncertain function. CDR3 length: 14 amino acids. V was pared by 2 bases and J by 0 bases, with 8 bases between. CDR3 residues: CARSFRPVNTEAFF. The CDR3 DNA follows: TGTGCCAGAAGCTTTCGGCCGGTGAACACTGAAGCTTTCTTT.

The rearrangement joins TRBV7-2 to TRBJ1-5, with 8 bases lining up with TRBD1. CDR1 is SGHTA, CDR2 FQGNSA, per germline. V dropped 2 bases and J dropped 7; count of bases not matched to a gene: 10. The CDR3 covers 16 residues. The CDR3 reads CASSLRPQGARQPQHF. The CDR3 bases are TGTGCCAGCAGCTTACGCCCCCAGGGGGCGAGGCAGCCCCAGCATTTT.

This clone was seen only once. The V and J genes are TRBV6-5 and TRBJ1-1, with D tentatively TRBD1 (6 bases). Between the trimmed V and J ends, which lost 6 bases and 5 bases, there was a span of 13 bases. This CDR3 region has 13 residues. Germline assignment: CDR1 MNHEY and CDR2 SVGAGI. The DNA for the CDR3 is TGTGCCAGCAGCAGGGGTTCTAATACTGAAGCTTTCTTT. This gives the protein CASSRGSNTEAFF.

V is TRBV7-2 and J is TRBJ1-2; 10 nucleotides align to TRBD1. The ends lost 5 bases at V and 8 bases at J; junction bases unmatched: 5. This CDR3 is built from 13 residues. Germline V gives CDR1 SGHTA, CDR2 FQGNSA. The CDR3 protein is CASSPGQGYGYTF. CDR3 coding DNA: TGTGCCAGCAGCCCGGGACAGGGGTACGGCTACACCTTC.

The V gene is TRBV9, the J gene TRBJ2-2, with TRBD2 matching 7 bases. Unmatched junction bases numbered 6, after V lost 0 bases and J lost 7 bases. CDR3 length: 15 amino acids. Germline assignment: CDR1 SGDLS and CDR2 YYNGEE. The chain's CDR3 is CASSVVTSEGGELFF. In DNA form, the CDR3 reads TGTGCCAGCAGCGTAGTTACTAGCGAGGGCGGGGAGCTGTTTTTT.

The chain recombines TRBV2 with TRBJ2-5; 9 bases are a match to TRBD2. The CDR3 covers 16 residues. J lost 4 bases, V lost 6 bases, and 12 bases had no gene match. Germline-derived CDR1 and CDR2 are SNHLY and FYNNEI. CDR3 coding DNA: TGTGCCAGCAGGCGACTAGCGGCGACCACCCCAGAGACCCAGTACTTC. This sequence encodes CASRRLAATTPETQYF.

V and J are TRBV28 and TRBJ2-3; 13 positions agree with TRBD2. This CDR3 has 15 residues. The germline gives CDR1 MDHEN, CDR2 SYDVKM. Trimming cost V 2 bases and J 7 bases; bases outside gene matches: 3. The CDR3 is CASSLRGLAGYTQYF. The CDR3 DNA reads as TGTGCCAGCAGTTTAAGGGGACTAGCGGGATATACGCAGTATTTT. Using reference TRBV28 and TRBJ2-3 for the parts outside the CDR3, the full variable domain is DVKVTQSSRYLVKRTGEKVFLECVQDMDHENMFWYRQDPGLGLRLIYFSYDVKMKEKGDIPEGYSVSREKKERFSLILESASTNQTSMYLCASSLRGLAGYTQYFGPGTRLTVL.

This clone is a singleton in its sample. The chain employs TRBV5-1 and TRBJ1-3, with a weak D call TRBD1 (5 bases). The germline gives CDR1 SGHRS, CDR2 YFSETQ. The CDR3 contains 15 residues. V lost 4 bases and J 1 base, leaving 12 bases between the germline ends. The CDR3 DNA reads as TGCGCCAGCAGCCCCGGGGCAGCGTCTGGAAACACCATATATTTT. This gives the protein CASSPGAASGNTIYF.

The V call is TRBV27, the J call TRBJ2-2; D not certain. Germline lookup yields CDR1 MNHEY and CDR2 SMNVEV (reference sequence). This CDR3 has 16 amino acids. V lost 5 bases to trimming and J lost 1 base, with 14 bases between them. CDR3: CASSETGDGNTGELFF. In nucleotides, the CDR3 is TGTGCCAGCAGTGAGACCGGAGATGGGAACACCGGGGAGCTGTTTTTT.

The V and J genes are TRBV19 and TRBJ2-7; 8 nucleotides line up with TRBD2. This CDR3 has 17 residues. Germline values: CDR1 LNHDA, CDR2 SQIVND (reference sequence). The V segment lost 5 bases and the J segment 4 bases; nucleotides outside the gene matches: 16. The CDR3 loop is CASSPLIPRAGGYEQYF. The CDR3, as DNA: TGTGCCAGTAGTCCCCTTATCCCCCGGGCGGGGGGATACGAGCAGTACTTC.

The rearrangement joins TRBV7-2 to TRBJ2-5, with 7 bases lining up with TRBD2. V shed 5 bases, J shed 5 bases, and the junction held 14 bases outside the gene matches. The CDR3 extends over 16 amino acids. Germline CDR1 is SGHTA and CDR2 is FQGNSA. In DNA, the CDR3 is TGTGCCAGCAGCCCCAGCCGGGCGGGAGTGGGGGAGACCCAGTACTTC. The encoded protein is CASSPSRAGVGETQYF.

This clone was counted a single time. The V gene is TRBV19, the J gene TRBJ1-5, with D uncertain. Trimming removed 6 bases from V and 1 base from J, with 10 bases in between. CDR1 and CDR2 from the germline V gene are LNHDA and SQIVND (reference sequence). The CDR3 covers 14 residues. CDR3 bases: TGTGCCAGTAGGGGCCCAAGCAGCAATCAGCCCCAGCATTTT. This encodes CASRGPSSNQPQHF. Based on the CDR3 plus reference TRBV19 and TRBJ1-5, the full variable domain is DGGITQSPKYLFRKEGQNVTLSCEQNLNHDAMYWYRQDPGQGLRLIYYSQIVNDFQKGDIAEGYSVSREKKESFPLTVTSAQKNPTAFYLCASRGPSSNQPQHFGDGTRLSIL.

The sample holds a few counts of this clone. V is TRBV30 and J is TRBJ1-4, with D unresolved. V was shortened by 3 bases and J by 7 bases, with 12 bases between the two germline ends. This CDR3 spans 13 amino acids. Germline lookup yields CDR1 GTSNPN and CDR2 SVGIG (reference sequence). Here the CDR3 reads CAWRWEGAEKLFF. CDR3 sequence (DNA): TGTGCCTGGAGATGGGAGGGTGCTGAAAAACTGTTTTTT.

This sequence joins TRBV29-1 and TRBJ2-3, with D possibly matching TRBD2 (5 bases). The CDR3 has 13 amino acids. Germline CDR1 SQVTM, CDR2 ANQGSEA. V was shortened by 7 bases and J by 6 bases, with 17 bases between the two germline ends. DNA of the CDR3: TGCAGCGCTGGAGGCACAGACCGGGATACGCAGTATTTT. Translation: CSAGGTDRDTQYF.